This TCR beta chain was sequenced during a study of blood T cell repertoires in COVID-19. How the authors handled the data: Amplification from reference gene primers served as the basis for estimated nucleated cell counts. Produced via immunoSEQ multiplex PCR; TCRdb's table is partial and in-frame only. Clone size and the V and J calls come from that table; the DNA yielded D and trimming. The table records about 180,000 clones, 75% to 90% of them present only once. The clonotype originates from a woman in her 70s with COVID-19, enrolled during active disease. The specimen was peripheral blood.

The CDR3 sequence is CASSVKGQGRESNEKLFF. In DNA form, the CDR3 reads TGTGCCAGCAGCGTCAAGGGACAGGGTAGGGAATCTAATGAAAAACTGTTTTTT. The chain links TRBV9 to TRBJ1-4; 9 nucleotides align to TRBD1. Unmatched junction bases numbered 11, after V lost 2 bases and J lost 3 bases. The CDR3 contains 18 residues. Germline-derived CDR1 and CDR2 are SGDLS and YYNGEE.